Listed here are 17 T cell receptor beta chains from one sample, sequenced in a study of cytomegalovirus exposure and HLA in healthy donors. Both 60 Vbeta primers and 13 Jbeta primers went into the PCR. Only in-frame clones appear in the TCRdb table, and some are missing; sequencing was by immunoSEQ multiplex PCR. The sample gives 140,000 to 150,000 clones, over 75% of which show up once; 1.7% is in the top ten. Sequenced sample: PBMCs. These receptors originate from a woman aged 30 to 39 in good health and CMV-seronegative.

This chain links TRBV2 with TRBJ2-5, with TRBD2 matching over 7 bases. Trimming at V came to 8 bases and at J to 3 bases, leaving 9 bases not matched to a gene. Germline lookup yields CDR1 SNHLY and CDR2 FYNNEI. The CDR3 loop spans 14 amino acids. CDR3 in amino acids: CASHKRLAEETQYF. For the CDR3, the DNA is TGTGCCAGCCATAAAAGACTAGCAGAAGAGACCCAGTACTTC.

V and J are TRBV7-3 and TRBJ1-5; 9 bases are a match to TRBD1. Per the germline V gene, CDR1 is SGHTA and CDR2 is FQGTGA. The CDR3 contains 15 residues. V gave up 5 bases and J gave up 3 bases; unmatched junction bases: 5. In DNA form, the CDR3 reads TGTGCCAGCAGCGGAGGGACAGGGACCAATCAGCCCCAGCATTTT. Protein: CASSGGTGTNQPQHF.

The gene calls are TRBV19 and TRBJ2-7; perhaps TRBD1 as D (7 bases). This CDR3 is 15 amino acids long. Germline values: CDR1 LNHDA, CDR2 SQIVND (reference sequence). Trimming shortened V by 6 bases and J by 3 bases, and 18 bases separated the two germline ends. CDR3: CASSPETGRLYEQYF. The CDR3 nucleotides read TGTGCCAGTAGCCCTGAGACAGGGAGGCTCTACGAGCAGTACTTC.

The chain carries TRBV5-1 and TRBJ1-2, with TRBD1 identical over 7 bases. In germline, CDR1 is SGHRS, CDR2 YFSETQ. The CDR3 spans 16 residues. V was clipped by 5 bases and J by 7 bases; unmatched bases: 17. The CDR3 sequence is CASSETTGSGVSGYTF. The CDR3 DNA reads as TGCGCCAGCAGTGAAACGACAGGGTCCGGAGTAAGTGGCTACACCTTC. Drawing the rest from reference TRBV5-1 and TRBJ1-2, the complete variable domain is KAGVTQTPRYLIKTRGQQVTLSCSPISGHRSVSWYQQTPGQGLQFLFEYFSETQRNKGNFPGRFSGRQFSNSRSEMNVSTLELGDSALYLCASSETTGSGVSGYTFGSGTRLTVV.

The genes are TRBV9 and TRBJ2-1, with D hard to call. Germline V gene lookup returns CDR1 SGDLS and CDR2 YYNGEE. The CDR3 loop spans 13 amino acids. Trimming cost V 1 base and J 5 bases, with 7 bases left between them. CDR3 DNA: TGTGCCAGCAGCGTAAAACAGAACAATGAGCAGTTCTTC. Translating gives CASSVKQNNEQFF.

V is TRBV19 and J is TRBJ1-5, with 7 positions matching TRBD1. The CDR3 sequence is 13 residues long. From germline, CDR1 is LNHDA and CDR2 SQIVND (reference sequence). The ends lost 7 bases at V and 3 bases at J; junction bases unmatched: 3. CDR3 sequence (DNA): TGTGCCAGTAAGGACAGGACCAATCAGCCCCAGCATTTT. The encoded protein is CASKDRTNQPQHF.

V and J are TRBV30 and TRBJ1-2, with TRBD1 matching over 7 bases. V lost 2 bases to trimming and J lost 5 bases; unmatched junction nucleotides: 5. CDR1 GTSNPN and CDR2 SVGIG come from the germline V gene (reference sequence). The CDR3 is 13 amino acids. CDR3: CAWSYRGEYGYTF. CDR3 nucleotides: TGTGCCTGGAGTTACAGGGGCGAATATGGCTACACCTTC.

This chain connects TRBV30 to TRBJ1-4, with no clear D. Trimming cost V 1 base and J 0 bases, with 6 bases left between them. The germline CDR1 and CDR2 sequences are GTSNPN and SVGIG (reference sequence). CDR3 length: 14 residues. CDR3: CAWSETTTNEKLFF. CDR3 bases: TGTGCCTGGAGTGAGACTACAACTAATGAAAAACTGTTTTTT.

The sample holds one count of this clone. The CDR3 here is CASSPRTANYGYTF. The DNA of the CDR3 is TGTGCCAGCAGCCCTCGGACAGCTAACTATGGCTACACCTTC. The rearrangement joins TRBV5-8 to TRBJ1-2, with a possible D match to TRBD1 (6 bases). The germline gives CDR1 SGHTS, CDR2 YDEGEE. V lost 4 bases and J lost 0, with 10 bases in between. The CDR3 is made up of 14 amino acids.

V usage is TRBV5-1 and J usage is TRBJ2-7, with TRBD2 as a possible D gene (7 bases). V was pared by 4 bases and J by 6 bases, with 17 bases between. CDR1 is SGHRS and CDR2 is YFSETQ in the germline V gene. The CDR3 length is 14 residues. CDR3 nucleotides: TGCGCCAGCAGCCCTGGGGGGGCAGAATTCGAGCAGTACTTC. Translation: CASSPGGAEFEQYF. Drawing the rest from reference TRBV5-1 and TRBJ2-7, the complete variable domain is KAGVTQTPRYLIKTRGQQVTLSCSPISGHRSVSWYQQTPGQGLQFLFEYFSETQRNKGNFPGRFSGRQFSNSRSEMNVSTLELGDSALYLCASSPGGAEFEQYFGPGTRLTVT.

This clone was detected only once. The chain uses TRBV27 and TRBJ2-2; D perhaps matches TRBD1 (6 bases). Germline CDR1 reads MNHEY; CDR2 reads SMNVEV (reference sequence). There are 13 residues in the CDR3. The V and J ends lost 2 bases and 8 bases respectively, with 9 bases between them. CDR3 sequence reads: CASSLGGSGELFF. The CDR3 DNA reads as TGTGCCAGCAGTTTAGGGGGCTCGGGGGAGCTGTTTTTT.

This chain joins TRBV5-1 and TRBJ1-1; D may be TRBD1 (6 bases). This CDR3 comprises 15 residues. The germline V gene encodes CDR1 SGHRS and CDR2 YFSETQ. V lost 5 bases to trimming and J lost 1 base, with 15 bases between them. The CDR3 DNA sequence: TGCGCCAGCAGTCTGGGGGGGGCGAGGAACACTGAAGCTTTCTTT. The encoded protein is CASSLGGARNTEAFF.

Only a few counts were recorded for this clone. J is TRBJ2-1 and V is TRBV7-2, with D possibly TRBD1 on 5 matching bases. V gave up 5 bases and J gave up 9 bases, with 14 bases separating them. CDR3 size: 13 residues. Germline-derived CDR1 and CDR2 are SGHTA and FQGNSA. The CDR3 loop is CASSPYRIGEQFF. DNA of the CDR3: TGTGCCAGCAGCCCATACAGGATCGGTGAGCAGTTCTTC.

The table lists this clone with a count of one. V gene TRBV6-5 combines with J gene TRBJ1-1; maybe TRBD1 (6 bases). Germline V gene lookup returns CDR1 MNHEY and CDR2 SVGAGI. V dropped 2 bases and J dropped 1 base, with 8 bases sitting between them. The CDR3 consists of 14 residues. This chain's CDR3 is CASSYLQGNTEAFF. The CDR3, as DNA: TGTGCCAGCAGTTACCTACAGGGGAACACTGAAGCTTTCTTT.

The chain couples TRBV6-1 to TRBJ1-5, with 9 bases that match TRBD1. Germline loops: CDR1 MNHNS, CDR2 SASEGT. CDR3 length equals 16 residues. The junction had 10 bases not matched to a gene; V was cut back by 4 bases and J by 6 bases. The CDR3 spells CASSGELGQGGQPQHF. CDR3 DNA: TGTGCCAGCAGTGGGGAACTGGGACAGGGAGGTCAGCCCCAGCATTTT.

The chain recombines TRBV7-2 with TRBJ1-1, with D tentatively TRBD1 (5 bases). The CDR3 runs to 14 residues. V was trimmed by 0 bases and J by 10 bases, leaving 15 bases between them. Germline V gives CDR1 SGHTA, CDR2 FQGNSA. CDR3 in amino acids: CASSLAGRGLRAFF. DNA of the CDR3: TGTGCCAGCAGCTTAGCGGGGCGGGGGTTGAGAGCTTTCTTT.

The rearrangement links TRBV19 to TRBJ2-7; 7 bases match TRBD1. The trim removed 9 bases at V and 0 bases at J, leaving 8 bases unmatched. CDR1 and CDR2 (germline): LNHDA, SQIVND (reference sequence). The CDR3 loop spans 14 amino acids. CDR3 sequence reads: CASRDRAFSYEQYF. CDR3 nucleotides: TGTGCCAGCCGAGACAGGGCGTTCTCCTACGAGCAGTACTTC. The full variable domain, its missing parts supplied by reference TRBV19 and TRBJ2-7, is DGGITQSPKYLFRKEGQNVTLSCEQNLNHDAMYWYRQDPGQGLRLIYYSQIVNDFQKGDIAEGYSVSREKKESFPLTVTSAQKNPTAFYLCASRDRAFSYEQYFGPGTRLTVT.